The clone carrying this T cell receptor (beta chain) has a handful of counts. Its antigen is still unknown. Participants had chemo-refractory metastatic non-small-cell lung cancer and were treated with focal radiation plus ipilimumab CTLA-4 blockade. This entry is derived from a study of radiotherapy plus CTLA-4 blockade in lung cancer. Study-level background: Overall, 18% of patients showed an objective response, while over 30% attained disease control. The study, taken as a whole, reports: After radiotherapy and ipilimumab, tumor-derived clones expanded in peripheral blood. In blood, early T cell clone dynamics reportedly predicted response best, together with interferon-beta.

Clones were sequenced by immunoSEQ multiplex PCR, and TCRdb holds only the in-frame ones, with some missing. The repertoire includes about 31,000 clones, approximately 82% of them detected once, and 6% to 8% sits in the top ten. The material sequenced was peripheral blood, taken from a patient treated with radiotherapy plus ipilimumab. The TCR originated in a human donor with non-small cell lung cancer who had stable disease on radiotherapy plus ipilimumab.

The CDR3 sequence: CASSGDSQETQYF. The CDR3 DNA sequence: TGTGCCAGCAGCGGGGACAGTCAAGAGACCCAGTACTTC. The chain combines TRBV13 with TRBJ2-5; 7 bases fit TRBD1. Germline assignment: CDR1 PRHDT and CDR2 FYEKMQ (reference sequence). This CDR3 region has 13 residues. V lost 5 bases and J lost 2; bases outside the gene matches: 2.